This TCR beta chain came from a study of cytomegalovirus exposure and HLA in healthy donors. Study observations and caveats: Some V segments, TRBV6-2 and TRBV6-3 among them, were indistinguishable and were therefore excluded. An analysis done earlier found most TCR beta V segments productive about 90% or about 30% of the time. Analyses of presence/absence relied on an assumption of roughly uniform sequencing depth across donors.

From germline, CDR1 is SGHAT and CDR2 FQNNGV. The CDR3 runs 15 residues. J gave up 7 bases and V 1 base, and 9 bases lay outside the gene matches. Primers: 60 Vbeta forward and 13 Jbeta reverse. Some clones are missing from TCRdb's copy, which holds only in-frame ones; the method was immunoSEQ multiplex PCR. The sample yields 120,000 or so clones, 10% seen once. The table lists this clone with a few counts. No antigen is known for it. This sequence originates from a woman between 18 and 30 years old in good health and CMV-seropositive. Sequencing input: PBMCs. V gene TRBV11-2 combines with J gene TRBJ2-7, with 8 bases matching TRBD1. DNA of the CDR3: TGTGCCAGCAGCTTAGCTGGACAGGGAGTTTTGGAGCAGTACTTC. This gives the protein CASSLAGQGVLEQYF.